This is a list of T cell receptor beta chains from one sample in a study of blood T cell repertoires in COVID-19. Some clones are missing from TCRdb's copy, which holds only in-frame ones; the method was immunoSEQ multiplex PCR. The sample includes over 150,000 clones, around four fifths of them seen just once. Source material: peripheral blood. The receptor set was obtained from a woman aged 80 or over with COVID-19, enrolled during active disease. Both conserved end residues are trimmed from each CDR3. Fields, in order: CDR3 length, V gene, CDR3 protein.

cdr3_length: 14
v_call: TRBV7-2
cdr3_aa: ASSLRLAGGEETQY

cdr3_length: 11
v_call: TRBV5-1
cdr3_aa: ASQGQGNTEAF

cdr3_length: 12
v_call: TRBV15
cdr3_aa: ATSQGNLEDGYT

cdr3_length: 14
v_call: TRBV4-1
cdr3_aa: ASSRDRGGTNEKLF

cdr3_length: 14
v_call: TRBV5-4
cdr3_aa: ASSSTAGTSRETQY

cdr3_length: 12
v_call: TRBV19
cdr3_aa: ASSPGNSNQPQH

cdr3_length: 12
v_call: TRBV5-1
cdr3_aa: ASEGGGEGTEAF

cdr3_length: 14
v_call: TRBV12-5
cdr3_aa: ASGLGRQGRTGELF

cdr3_length: 13
v_call: TRBV7-3
cdr3_aa: ASSPGREASYEQY

cdr3_length: 12
v_call: TRBV28
cdr3_aa: ASSIRQGQETQY

cdr3_length: 10
v_call: TRBV29-1
cdr3_aa: SVGGSQETQY

cdr3_length: 13
v_call: TRBV3-1/TRBV3-2
cdr3_aa: ASSQDQVGGEEQY

cdr3_length: 13
v_call: TRBV4-2
cdr3_aa: ASSLHLTADSEAF

cdr3_length: 14
v_call: TRBV5-4
cdr3_aa: ASSLVAGGVADTQY

cdr3_length: 13
v_call: TRBV6-5
cdr3_aa: ASTIPEGGTYEQY

cdr3_length: 13
v_call: TRBV4-1
cdr3_aa: ASSRASRAGHEQY

cdr3_length: 12
v_call: TRBV2
cdr3_aa: ASSYGTASPSYT

cdr3_length: 15
v_call: TRBV7-8
cdr3_aa: ASSWPAGGPNTGELF

cdr3_length: 15
v_call: TRBV7-9
cdr3_aa: ASSPTPGLANTGELF

cdr3_length: 12
v_call: TRBV11-2
cdr3_aa: ASSFASYNSPLH

cdr3_length: 11
v_call: TRBV7-3
cdr3_aa: ASSTRTGETQY

cdr3_length: 15
v_call: TRBV4-1
cdr3_aa: ASSQDRNGRGGNTIY

cdr3_length: 12
v_call: TRBV6-5
cdr3_aa: ASSLARTGYEQY

cdr3_length: 14
v_call: TRBV28
cdr3_aa: ASRKKLQGSDTEAF

cdr3_length: 13
v_call: TRBV5-1
cdr3_aa: ASSSRDTGAYEQY

cdr3_length: 13
v_call: TRBV7-9
cdr3_aa: ASSSSQLGNTEAF

cdr3_length: 12
v_call: TRBV9
cdr3_aa: ASSVGPDNQPQH

cdr3_length: 17
v_call: TRBV18
cdr3_aa: ASSPPNRVGRGRISPLH

cdr3_length: 10
v_call: TRBV12-3/TRBV12-4
cdr3_aa: ASSLTGGEAF

cdr3_length: 11
v_call: TRBV27
cdr3_aa: ASATTSLGTQY

cdr3_length: 13
v_call: TRBV7-2
cdr3_aa: ASSLGPGNFETQY

cdr3_length: 11
v_call: TRBV12-3/TRBV12-4
cdr3_aa: ASSSGVNTEAF

cdr3_length: 14
v_call: TRBV4-2
cdr3_aa: ASSISYVQGQETQY